The next 16 T cell receptor beta chains were all read from a single sample in a study of T cells in Graves' hyperthyroidism and ophthalmopathy. Using RNA transcripts as the source, TCR beta CDR3 regions were amplified. The TCR CDR3 first-round RT-PCR relied on the HTBI primer set. TCRdb re-analysed the multiplex PCR reads in MiXCR, keeping a single row per CDR3 protein. The table records fewer than 600,000 distinct CDR3 sequences, 14% of them present only once. The source material was blood. The receptor source for this set is a woman aged 35 to 49 with Graves' hyperthyroidism.

This clonotype was counted at least ten times. The chain links TRBV7-8 to TRBJ2-1; 8 nucleotides align to TRBD2. Germline-derived CDR1 and CDR2 are SGHVS and FQNEAQ. Losses at the gene ends were 2 bases for V and 4 bases for J; bases not matched to a gene: 7. CDR3 length equals 16 residues. The CDR3 loop is CASSLTLAGFYNEQFF. The CDR3 DNA is TGTGCCAGCAGCTTAACCCTAGCGGGCTTTTACAATGAGCAGTTCTTC.

In its sample, this clonotype was seen many times. V is TRBV6-7 and J is TRBJ1-1, with 10 positions matching TRBD1. TRBV6-7 is filed as an ORF, its function uncertain. V shed 2 bases and J 7 bases; nucleotides not matched to a gene: 13. This CDR3 spans 17 amino acids. CDR3 coding DNA: TGTGCCAGCAGTTACGTTCGGCCGGGACAGGGGCCCCGTGAAGCTTTCTTT. Protein sequence: CASSYVRPGQGPREAFF.

The V call is TRBV6-5, the J call TRBJ1-1; unclear D gene. Per germline, CDR1 MNHEY and CDR2 SVGAGI. With 1 base removed from V and 6 bases from J, the gap between germline ends came to 3 bases. CDR3 size: 11 residues. CDR3 in DNA: TGTGCCAGCAGTTACTTTCCTGAAGCTTTCTTT. Its protein is CASSYFPEAFF.

In this sample, this clonotype turned up many times. The gene calls are TRBV5-1 and TRBJ2-2, with 8 bases lining up with TRBD1. This CDR3 region has 15 residues. Trimming cost V 2 bases and J 0 bases; bases outside gene matches: 0. The germline V gene has CDR1 SGHRS and CDR2 YFSETQ. This CDR3 reads CASSLQGANTGELFF. The CDR3 DNA sequence: TGCGCCAGCAGCTTACAGGGGGCGAACACCGGGGAGCTGTTTTTT.

The genes are TRBV5-6 and TRBJ1-2; tentatively, D is TRBD1 (6 bases). The V gene lost 0 bases and the J gene lost 8 bases, with 11 bases spanning the gap. Germline V gene lookup returns CDR1 SGHDT and CDR2 YYEEEE. The CDR3 runs 13 residues. DNA of the CDR3: TGTGCCAGCAGCTTGGTAGGGGGGCTCGGCTACACCTTC. As protein: CASSLVGGLGYTF.

The rearrangement joins TRBV3-1 to TRBJ2-3; D is undetermined. The V gene lost 4 bases and the J gene lost 10 bases, with 12 bases spanning the gap. This CDR3 contains 12 residues. Germline V gives CDR1 LGHDT, CDR2 YNNKEL (reference sequence). CDR3 in DNA: TGTGCCAGCAGCCCAACCGGAAGGGCGCAGTATTTT. Amino acid sequence: CASSPTGRAQYF.

The chain has TRBV15 and TRBJ2-3; tentatively, D is TRBD2 (6 bases). The CDR3 spans 14 residues. Trimming pared 7 bases from V and 5 bases from J, leaving 16 bases between. Germline V gene lookup returns CDR1 LNHNV and CDR2 YYDKDF (reference sequence). CDR3 region: CATKRAEGKDTQYF. The DNA of the CDR3 is TGTGCCACCAAGCGAGCGGAGGGAAAAGATACGCAGTATTTT.

This clonotype was observed a handful of times. The J gene is TRBJ1-2, the V gene TRBV27, with no clear D. V was clipped by 0 bases and J by 5 bases, with 7 bases between them. CDR3 length: 13 residues. Germline lookup yields CDR1 MNHEY and CDR2 SMNVEV (reference sequence). The CDR3 bases are TGTGCCAGCAGTTTATCGGCAGAGTATGGCTACACCTTC. It codes for CASSLSAEYGYTF.

This clonotype has a count of ten or more. This rearrangement joins TRBV20-1 to TRBJ1-1; D not certain. This CDR3 is 10 amino acids long. V was clipped by 6 bases and J by 8 bases, with 10 bases between them. CDR1 and CDR2 (germline): DFQATT, SNEGSKA (reference sequence). CDR3 bases: TGCAGTGCCACGGCCGAGGAAGCTTTCTTT. Its protein product is CSATAEEAFF.

This clonotype was observed a few times. The chain carries TRBV6-1 and TRBJ2-7, with no clear D. The germline V gene encodes CDR1 MNHNS and CDR2 SASEGT. V gave up 7 bases and J gave up 5 bases, with 15 bases separating them. The CDR3 consists of 13 residues. CDR3 bases: TGTGCCAGCAACCCGGTTGGCACCCACGAGCAGTACTTC. Protein sequence: CASNPVGTHEQYF.

This clonotype was recorded a few times. CDR3: CSARLQGGSYEQYF. Written as DNA, the CDR3 is TGCAGTGCTAGATTACAGGGGGGTTCCTACGAGCAGTACTTC. V and J are TRBV20-1 and TRBJ2-7; TRBD1 matches 8 bases. The germline CDR1 and CDR2 sequences are DFQATT and SNEGSKA (reference sequence). The CDR3 is 14 amino acids. V trimming: 2 bases; J trimming: 1 base; junction bases outside the gene matches: 4.

This clonotype was observed many times. The chain links TRBV13 to TRBJ2-7; D uncertain. CDR3 length: 12 residues. Per germline, CDR1 PRHDT and CDR2 FYEKMQ (reference sequence). The ends were cut back, 4 bases at V and 3 bases at J, with 7 bases in the middle. CDR3: CASSWKGYEQYF. As DNA, the CDR3 is TGTGCCAGCAGCTGGAAAGGCTACGAGCAGTACTTC.

This clonotype was seen many times. The chain carries TRBV28 and TRBJ2-3; tentative D call: TRBD2 (5 bases). Germline V gives CDR1 MDHEN, CDR2 SYDVKM. Trimming removed 7 bases at V and 4 bases at J, with 15 bases between. The CDR3 spans 14 residues. CDR3 DNA: TGTGCCAGCACCCCTTTTGGGAGTGCAGATACGCAGTATTTT. It is translated as CASTPFGSADTQYF.

This clonotype came up a few times. The chain combines TRBV7-9 with TRBJ1-5, with D possibly TRBD1 on 5 matching bases. V was trimmed by 3 bases and J by 1 base, leaving 10 bases between them. The CDR3 is made up of 15 amino acids. Germline-derived CDR1 and CDR2 are SEHNR and FQNEAQ (reference sequence). The CDR3 region is CASSFEGQSNQPQHF. The CDR3 region has the DNA TGTGCCAGCAGCTTCGAGGGGCAGAGCAATCAGCCCCAGCATTTT.

This clonotype was found many times. V usage is TRBV28 and J usage is TRBJ2-3; TRBD2 matches at 13 bases. Germline V gives CDR1 MDHEN, CDR2 SYDVKM. V shed 2 bases, J shed 0 bases, and the junction held 2 bases outside the gene matches. The CDR3 is 17 amino acids. CDR3: CASSLRTSGGSTDTQYF. Written as DNA, the CDR3 is TGTGCCAGCAGTTTACGGACTAGCGGGGGTAGCACAGATACGCAGTATTTT.

This clonotype was observed a few times. The chain carries TRBV7-6 and TRBJ2-1; 12 bases match TRBD2. The CDR3 is 16 amino acids. V shed 2 bases, J shed 7 bases, and the junction held 6 bases outside the gene matches. The germline CDR1 and CDR2 sequences are SGHVS and FNYEAQ. CDR3 amino acids: CASSLTTSGRLNEQFF. In DNA form, the CDR3 reads TGTGCCAGCAGCTTAACGACTAGCGGGAGATTAAATGAGCAGTTCTTC.